This TCR beta chain originates from a study of human T cells and chemical hapten exposure. This clonotype was seen many times. Time point indicated: patch test 1, 2 weeks after DPC sensitization. Indicated treatment: therapeutic diphenylcyclopropenone sensitization with weekly scalp DPC. Via MiXCR, TCRdb re-called the RACE reads, giving one row per CDR3 protein. The sample contains roughly 360,000 distinct CDR3 sequences, approximately 5.1% of which appear only once. This CDR3 is built from 11 residues. The germline V gene has CDR1 MDHEN and CDR2 SYDVKM. The germline V and J ends were trimmed by 6 bases and 5 bases, with 7 bases remaining between them.

The source material was whole blood, sampled in connection with sensitization to the hapten diphenylcyclopropenone (DPC). The gene calls are TRBV28 and TRBJ1-2, with D possibly being TRBD1 (6 bases). This clonotype originated in a woman aged 45-60 years with alopecia areata. Some clones in this sample may be carry-over from other donors' samples. In DNA, the CDR3 is TGTGCCAGCAGACAGGGTTATGGCTACACCTTC. Its translation is CASRQGYGYTF.